This TCR beta chain was obtained from a study of T cell responses to AZD1222 COVID-19 vaccine. Details on this clone: Its cognate antigen is unknown.

Study-level points and caveats: The sample set comprised mostly white British donors with more females, and clonal diversity was possibly underestimated. Breadth and depth of Spike-specific TCRs rose after two AZD1222 doses.

CDR1 and CDR2 from the germline V gene are MGHRA and YSYEKL. V was trimmed by 2 bases and J by 5 bases, leaving 15 bases between them. The CDR3 is 15 residues long. TCRdb's copy holds only in-frame clones and misses some; the assay was immunoSEQ multiplex PCR. The sample holds more than 150,000 clones; 91% are singletons and the top ten take under 5%. The chain has TRBV4-1 and TRBJ2-5; D perhaps matches TRBD1 (5 bases). The receptor comes from an adult in good health. The material was peripheral blood, obtained on day 0 of AZD1222 vaccination. For the CDR3, the DNA is TGCGCCAGCAGCCAATCTAGGGCCCAGGGCGAGACCCAGTACTTC. Residues: CASSQSRAQGETQYF.